One and the same sample provided the 20 T cell receptor beta chains below, sequenced in a study of cytomegalovirus exposure and HLA in healthy donors. PCR amplification relied on 60 Vbeta primers (plus 13 Jbeta primers). Sequencing was performed with immunoSEQ multiplex PCR; in TCRdb, only in-frame clones are kept and a portion is missing. The table has about 240,000 clones, roughly four fifths seen once. Sequencing was done on a sample of PBMCs. The source of these receptors is a woman aged 60-70 years in good health and CMV-seropositive.

This chain connects TRBV6-5 to TRBJ2-7; TRBD2 agrees at 10 bases. The CDR3 loop spans 16 amino acids. The junction had 12 bases not matched to a gene; V was cut back by 4 bases and J by 6 bases. The germline V gene encodes CDR1 MNHEY and CDR2 SVGAGI. The CDR3 protein is CASSLAGAGGIGEQYF. As DNA, the CDR3 is TGTGCCAGCAGTTTGGCAGGAGCGGGAGGGATCGGCGAGCAGTACTTC.

The J gene is TRBJ2-1, the V gene TRBV29-1; 7 bases map to TRBD2. This CDR3 is 12 amino acids long. Germline V lookup: CDR1 SQVTM, CDR2 ANQGSEA. As DNA, the CDR3 is TGCAGAGCAGAAGGACGGGAGGATGAGCAGTTCTTC. Its protein product is CRAEGREDEQFF.

This rearrangement joins TRBV2 to TRBJ1-2; 7 bases match TRBD1. The ends lost 6 bases at V and 4 bases at J; junction bases unmatched: 8. This CDR3 region has 14 residues. The germline V gene encodes CDR1 SNHLY and CDR2 FYNNEI. CDR3 sequence: CASRLSGTVYGYTF. The CDR3 DNA follows: TGTGCCAGCAGACTCTCCGGGACAGTCTATGGCTACACCTTC.

CDR3 in amino acids: CASRDRVRNEKLFF. The CDR3, as DNA: TGTGCCAGCCGGGACAGGGTCCGTAATGAAAAACTGTTTTTT. This sequence joins TRBV27 and TRBJ1-4, with TRBD1 identical over 9 bases. The length of the CDR3 is 14 residues. From germline, CDR1 is MNHEY and CDR2 SMNVEV (reference sequence). V gave up 8 bases and J gave up 4 bases; unmatched junction bases: 5.

This rearrangement joins TRBV28 to TRBJ2-7; 9 bases fit TRBD1. This CDR3 region has 14 residues. Trimming removed 5 bases from V and 3 bases from J; junction bases left unmatched: 5. The germline V gene encodes CDR1 MDHEN and CDR2 SYDVKM. Here the CDR3 DNA reads TGTGCCAGCAGTACCACGGGACAGGGCTACGAGCAGTACTTC. Translation: CASSTTGQGYEQYF.

Note on this clone: The sample carries other DNA sequences with the same CDR3. The chain employs TRBV27 and TRBJ2-5; weak D call: TRBD1 (5 bases). Germline CDR1 is MNHEY and CDR2 is SMNVEV (reference sequence). The CDR3 has 13 residues. The V end lost 5 bases, the J end lost 2 bases, and 9 bases lay between the germline ends. The CDR3 sequence is CASSPRQQETQYF. The CDR3 bases are TGTGCCAGCAGTCCAAGACAGCAAGAGACCCAGTACTTC.

This chain connects TRBV15 to TRBJ2-3; perhaps TRBD2 as D (6 bases). Trimming took 5 bases from V and 2 from J, leaving 11 bases between them. This CDR3 region has 14 residues. Per germline, CDR1 LNHNV and CDR2 YYDKDF (reference sequence). CDR3 residues: CATSHGSATDTQYF. The CDR3 DNA is TGTGCCACCAGCCACGGGAGTGCCACAGATACGCAGTATTTT.

V and J are TRBV27 and TRBJ2-1; D remains unclear. Looked up from germline, CDR1 is MNHEY and CDR2 is SMNVEV (reference sequence). There are 14 residues in the CDR3. The V and J ends lost 5 bases and 5 bases respectively, with 13 bases between them. In nucleotides, the CDR3 is TGTGCCAGCAGTCCTCCCTCCAGGAACAATGAGCAGTTCTTC. Encoded protein: CASSPPSRNNEQFF.

V gene TRBV6-5 combines with J gene TRBJ2-1, with unresolved D. Germline V gives CDR1 MNHEY, CDR2 SVGAGI. The CDR3 is made up of 13 amino acids. V lost 3 bases to trimming and J lost 6 bases, with 9 bases between them. The CDR3 DNA is TGTGCCAGCAGTTATTCTAGTTTCAATGAGCAGTTCTTC. Translation gives CASSYSSFNEQFF.

The chain employs TRBV7-9 and TRBJ1-1; maybe TRBD1 (5 bases). Germline V gene data show CDR1 as SEHNR and CDR2 as FQNEAQ (reference sequence). V was cut by 5 bases and J by 3 bases, with 10 bases left in between. The CDR3 extends over 13 amino acids. As DNA, the CDR3 is TGTGCCAGCAGCCAAGGACACGACACTGAAGCTTTCTTT. The encoded protein is CASSQGHDTEAFF.

The V call is TRBV19, the J call TRBJ1-5, with TRBD1 identical over 7 bases. The J segment lost 0 bases and the V segment lost 7 bases, leaving 15 bases of the junction unmatched. The CDR3 spans 18 residues. Germline V lookup: CDR1 LNHDA, CDR2 SQIVND (reference sequence). The CDR3 nucleotides are TGTGCCAGTACCCCGGGGGACAGATTAGGTTATAGCAATCAGCCCCAGCATTTT. It yields the protein CASTPGDRLGYSNQPQHF.

The chain carries TRBV5-4 and TRBJ2-5; 11 bases match TRBD1. Trimming at V came to 6 bases and at J to 2 bases, leaving 9 bases not matched to a gene. CDR3 length: 16 amino acids. Germline V CDR1 and CDR2: SGHNT, YYREEE (reference sequence). The DNA for the CDR3 is TGTGCCAGCACCATGACCGGGACAGGGGGACAAGAGACCCAGTACTTC. Encoded protein: CASTMTGTGGQETQYF.

This clone was seen a handful of times. The CDR3 reads CASRELQGSYNEQFF. Here the CDR3 DNA reads TGTGCCAGCAGGGAACTACAGGGTTCCTACAATGAGCAGTTCTTC. The chain employs TRBV6-5 and TRBJ2-1, with D maybe TRBD1 (6 bases). The CDR3 is made up of 15 amino acids. Trimming removed 6 bases at V and 1 base at J, with 13 bases between. Per the germline V gene, CDR1 is MNHEY and CDR2 is SVGAGI.

V and J are TRBV27 and TRBJ1-5; no firm D call. Looked up from germline, CDR1 is MNHEY and CDR2 is SMNVEV (reference sequence). The CDR3 length is 14 residues. Trimming pared 5 bases from V and 4 bases from J, leaving 12 bases between. The CDR3 DNA reads TGTGCCAGCAGTCCCCGGACTGTGAATCAGCCCCAGCATTTT. Translation: CASSPRTVNQPQHF.

V is TRBV5-4 and J is TRBJ2-3; TRBD1 is a possible D gene (5 bases). The V end was cut by 0 bases, the J end by 6 bases, with 14 bases between. Germline values: CDR1 SGHNT, CDR2 YYREEE (reference sequence). The CDR3 contains 15 residues. The CDR3: CASSLDGSQEDTQYF. The CDR3 DNA is TGTGCCAGCAGCTTGGACGGTTCACAGGAGGATACGCAGTATTTT.

This sequence joins TRBV5-1 and TRBJ1-2; the D is unclear. Trimming stripped 2 bases from V and 5 bases from J, with 16 bases between. Germline-derived CDR1 and CDR2 are SGHRS and YFSETQ. The CDR3 has 15 residues. The DNA of the CDR3 is TGCGCCAGCAGCTTTGGACCGGTCACTAGTTATGGCTACACCTTC. It codes for CASSFGPVTSYGYTF.

This clone was seen a single time. V and J are TRBV2 and TRBJ2-1; 8 nucleotides agree with TRBD1. The germline V gene encodes CDR1 SNHLY and CDR2 FYNNEI. The CDR3 extends over 12 amino acids. Trimming at V came to 7 bases and at J to 6 bases, leaving 2 bases not matched to a gene. The CDR3 loop reads CASITGGNEQFF. CDR3 nucleotide sequence: TGTGCCAGCATCACAGGGGGCAATGAGCAGTTCTTC.

The chain carries TRBV5-4 and TRBJ1-2, with 8 bases matching TRBD1. This CDR3 is 17 amino acids long. Germline V gene data show CDR1 as SGHNT and CDR2 as YYREEE (reference sequence). With V trimmed by 3 bases and J by 6 bases, 16 bases remained unmatched. CDR3 in amino acids: CASSSEMARDRNDGYTF. In DNA, the CDR3 is TGTGCCAGCAGCTCGGAAATGGCCCGGGACAGGAATGATGGCTACACCTTC. The full variable domain, in which reference TRBV5-4 and TRBJ1-2 provide the parts outside the CDR3, is ETGVTQSPTHLIKTRGQQVTLRCSSQSGHNTVSWYQQALGQGPQFIFQYYREEENGRGNFPPRFSGLQFPNYSSELNVNALELDDSALYLCASSSEMARDRNDGYTFGSGTRLTVV.

This clone was counted once. The rearrangement joins TRBV9 to TRBJ1-3; 8 bases fit TRBD1. Unmatched junction bases numbered 10, after V lost 1 base and J lost 4 bases. Germline lookup yields CDR1 SGDLS and CDR2 YYNGEE. This CDR3 contains 17 residues. In DNA, the CDR3 is TGTGCCAGCAGCGTACATGGACAGGGTTTGGGCGGAAACACCATATATTTT. This codes for CASSVHGQGLGGNTIYF.

The rearrangement uses TRBV29-1 and TRBJ2-7; D is possibly TRBD1 (7 bases). V was cut by 0 bases and J by 2 bases, with 11 bases left in between. Germline V gene lookup returns CDR1 SQVTM and CDR2 ANQGSEA. CDR3 length: 14 residues. CDR3 residues: CSVEDRGATYEQYF. As DNA, the CDR3 is TGCAGCGTTGAAGACAGGGGGGCCACCTACGAGCAGTACTTC.